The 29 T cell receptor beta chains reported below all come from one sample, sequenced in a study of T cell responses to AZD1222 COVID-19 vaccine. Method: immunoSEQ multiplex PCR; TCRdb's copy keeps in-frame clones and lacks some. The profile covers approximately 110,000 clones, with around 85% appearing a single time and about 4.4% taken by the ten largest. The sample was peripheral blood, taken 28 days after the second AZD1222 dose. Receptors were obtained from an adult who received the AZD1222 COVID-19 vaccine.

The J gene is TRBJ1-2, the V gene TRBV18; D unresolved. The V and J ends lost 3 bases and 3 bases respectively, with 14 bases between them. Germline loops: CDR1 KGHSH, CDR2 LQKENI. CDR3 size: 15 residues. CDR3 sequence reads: CASSPVPSSDYGYTF. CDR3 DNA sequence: TGTGCCAGCTCACCGGTGCCGAGCTCGGACTATGGCTACACCTTC. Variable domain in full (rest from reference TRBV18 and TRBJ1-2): NAGVMQNPRHLVRRRGQEARLRCSPMKGHSHVYWYRQLPEEGLKFMVYLQKENIIDESGMPKERFSAEFPKEGPSILRIQQVVRGDSAAYFCASSPVPSSDYGYTFGSGTRLTVV.

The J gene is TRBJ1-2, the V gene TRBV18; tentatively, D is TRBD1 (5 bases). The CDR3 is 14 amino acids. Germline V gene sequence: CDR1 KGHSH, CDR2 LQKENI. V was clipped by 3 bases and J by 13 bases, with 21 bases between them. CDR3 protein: CASSPTGEIRSSTF. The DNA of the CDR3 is TGTGCCAGCTCACCCACGGGGGAGATAAGGTCTAGCACCTTC. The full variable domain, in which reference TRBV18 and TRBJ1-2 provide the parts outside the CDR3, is NAGVMQNPRHLVRRRGQEARLRCSPMKGHSHVYWYRQLPEEGLKFMVYLQKENIIDESGMPKERFSAEFPKEGPSILRIQQVVRGDSAAYFCASSPTGEIRSSTFGSGTRLTVV.

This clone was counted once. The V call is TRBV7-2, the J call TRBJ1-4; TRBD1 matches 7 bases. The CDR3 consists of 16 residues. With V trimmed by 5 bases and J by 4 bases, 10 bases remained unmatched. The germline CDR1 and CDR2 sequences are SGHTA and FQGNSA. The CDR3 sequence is CASSPQGGVGNEKLFF. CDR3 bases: TGTGCCAGCAGCCCTCAGGGGGGGGTGGGTAATGAAAAACTGTTTTTT.

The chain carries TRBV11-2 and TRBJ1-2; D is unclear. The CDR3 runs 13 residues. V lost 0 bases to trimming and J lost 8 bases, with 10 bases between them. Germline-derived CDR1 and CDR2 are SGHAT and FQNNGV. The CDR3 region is CASSLDRGGGYTF. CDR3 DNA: TGTGCCAGCAGCTTAGATCGAGGTGGGGGCTACACCTTC.

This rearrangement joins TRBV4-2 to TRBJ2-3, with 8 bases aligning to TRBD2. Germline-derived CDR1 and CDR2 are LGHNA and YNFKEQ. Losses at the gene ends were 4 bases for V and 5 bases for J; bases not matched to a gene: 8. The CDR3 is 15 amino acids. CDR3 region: CASSPVGGGVDTQYF. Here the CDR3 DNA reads TGTGCCAGCAGCCCCGTCGGGGGGGGCGTAGATACGCAGTATTTT.

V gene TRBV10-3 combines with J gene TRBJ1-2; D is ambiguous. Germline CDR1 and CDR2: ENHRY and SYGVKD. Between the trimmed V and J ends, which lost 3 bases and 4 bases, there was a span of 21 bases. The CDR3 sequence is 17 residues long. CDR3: CAISDRVVVGTVYGYTF. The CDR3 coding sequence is TGTGCCATCAGTGATAGGGTCGTGGTCGGTACGGTCTATGGCTACACCTTC.

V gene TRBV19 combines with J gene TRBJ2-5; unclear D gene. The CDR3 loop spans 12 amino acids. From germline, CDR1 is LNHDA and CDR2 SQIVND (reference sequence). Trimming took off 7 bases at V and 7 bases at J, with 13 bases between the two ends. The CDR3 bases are TGTGCCAGTACCGGAGACGAGCGGACCCAGTACTTC. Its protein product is CASTGDERTQYF.

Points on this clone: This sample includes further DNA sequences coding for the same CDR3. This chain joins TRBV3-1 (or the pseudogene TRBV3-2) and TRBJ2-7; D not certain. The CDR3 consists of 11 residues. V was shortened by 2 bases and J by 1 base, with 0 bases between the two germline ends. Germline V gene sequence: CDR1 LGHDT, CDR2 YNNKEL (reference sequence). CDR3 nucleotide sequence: TGTGCCAGCAGCCAATCCTACGAGCAGTACTTC. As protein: CASSQSYEQYF.

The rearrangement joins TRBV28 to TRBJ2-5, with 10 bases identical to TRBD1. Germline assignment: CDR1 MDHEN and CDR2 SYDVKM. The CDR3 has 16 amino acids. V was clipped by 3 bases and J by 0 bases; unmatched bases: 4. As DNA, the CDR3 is TGTGCCAGCAGTTTTCTGGACAGGGGGTACCAAGAGACCCAGTACTTC. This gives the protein CASSFLDRGYQETQYF.

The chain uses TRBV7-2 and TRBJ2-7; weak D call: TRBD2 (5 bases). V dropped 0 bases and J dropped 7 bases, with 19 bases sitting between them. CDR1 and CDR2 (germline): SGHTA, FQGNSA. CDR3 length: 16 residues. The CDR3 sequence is CASSLAGSSFPGEQYF. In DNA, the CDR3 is TGTGCCAGCAGCTTAGCGGGGTCTAGCTTCCCGGGGGAGCAGTACTTC.

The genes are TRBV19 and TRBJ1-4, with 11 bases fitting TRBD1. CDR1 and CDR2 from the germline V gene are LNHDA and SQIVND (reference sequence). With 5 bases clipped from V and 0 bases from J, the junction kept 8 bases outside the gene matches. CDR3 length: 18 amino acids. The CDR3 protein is CASSADRGRPATNEKLFF. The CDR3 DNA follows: TGTGCCAGTAGTGCGGACAGGGGGCGACCTGCAACTAATGAAAAACTGTTTTTT. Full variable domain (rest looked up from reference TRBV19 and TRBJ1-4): DGGITQSPKYLFRKEGQNVTLSCEQNLNHDAMYWYRQDPGQGLRLIYYSQIVNDFQKGDIAEGYSVSREKKESFPLTVTSAQKNPTAFYLCASSADRGRPATNEKLFFGSGTQLSVL.

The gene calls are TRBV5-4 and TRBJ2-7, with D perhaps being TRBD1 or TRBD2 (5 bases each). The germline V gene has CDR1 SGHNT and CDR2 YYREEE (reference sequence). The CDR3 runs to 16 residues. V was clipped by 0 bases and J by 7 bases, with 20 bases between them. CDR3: CASSLGGWGYRQEQYF. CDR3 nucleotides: TGTGCCAGCAGCTTGGGGGGATGGGGGTATCGTCAGGAGCAGTACTTC.

The CDR3 DNA follows: TGTGCCAGCAGCTTAAAGGCTGCAACTAATGAAAAACTGTTTTTT. It encodes CASSLKAATNEKLFF. The V call is TRBV7-9, the J call TRBJ1-4, with D hard to call. V was pared by 2 bases and J by 0 bases, with 7 bases between. The CDR3 totals 15 residues. Germline V gene data show CDR1 as SEHNR and CDR2 as FQNEAQ (reference sequence).

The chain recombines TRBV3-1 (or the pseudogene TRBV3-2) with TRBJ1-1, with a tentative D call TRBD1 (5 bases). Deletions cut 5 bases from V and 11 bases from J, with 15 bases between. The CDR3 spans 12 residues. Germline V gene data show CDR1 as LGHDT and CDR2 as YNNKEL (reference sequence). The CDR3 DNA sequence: TGTGCCAGCAGCATCCGGAGCCACAGGGCTTTCTTT. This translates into CASSIRSHRAFF.

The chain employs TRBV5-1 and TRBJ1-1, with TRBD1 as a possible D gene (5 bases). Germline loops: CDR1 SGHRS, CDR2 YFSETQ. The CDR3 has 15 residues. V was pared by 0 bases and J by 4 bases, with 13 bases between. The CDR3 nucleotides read TGCGCCAGCAGCTTGGACGGGGGGAAGGGCACTGAAGCTTTCTTT. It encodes CASSLDGGKGTEAFF. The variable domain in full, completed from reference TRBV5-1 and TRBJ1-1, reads KAGVTQTPRYLIKTRGQQVTLSCSPISGHRSVSWYQQTPGQGLQFLFEYFSETQRNKGNFPGRFSGRQFSNSRSEMNVSTLELGDSALYLCASSLDGGKGTEAFFGQGTRLTVV.

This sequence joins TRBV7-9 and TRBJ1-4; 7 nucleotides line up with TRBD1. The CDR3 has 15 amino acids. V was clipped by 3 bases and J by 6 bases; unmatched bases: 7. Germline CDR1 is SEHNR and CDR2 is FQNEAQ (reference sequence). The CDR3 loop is CASSFGTADHEKLFF. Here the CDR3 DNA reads TGTGCCAGCAGCTTCGGGACAGCGGATCATGAAAAACTGTTTTTT.

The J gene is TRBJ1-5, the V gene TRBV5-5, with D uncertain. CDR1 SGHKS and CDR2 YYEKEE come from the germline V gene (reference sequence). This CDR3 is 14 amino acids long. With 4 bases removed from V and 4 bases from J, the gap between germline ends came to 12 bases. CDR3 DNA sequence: TGTGCCAGCAGCCCGGACGGAAAAAATCAGCCCCAGCATTTT. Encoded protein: CASSPDGKNQPQHF. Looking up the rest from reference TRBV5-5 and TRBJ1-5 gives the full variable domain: DAGVTQSPTHLIKTRGQQVTLRCSPISGHKSVSWYQQVLGQGPQFIFQYYEKEERGRGNFPDRFSARQFPNYSSELNVNALLLGDSALYLCASSPDGKNQPQHFGDGTRLSIL.

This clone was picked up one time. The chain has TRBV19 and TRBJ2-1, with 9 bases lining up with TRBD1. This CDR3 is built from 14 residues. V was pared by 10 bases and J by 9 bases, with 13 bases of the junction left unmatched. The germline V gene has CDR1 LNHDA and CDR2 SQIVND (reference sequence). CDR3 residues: CATLPPGQGGEQFF. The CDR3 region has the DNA TGTGCCACCTTGCCGCCGGGACAGGGCGGTGAGCAGTTCTTC.

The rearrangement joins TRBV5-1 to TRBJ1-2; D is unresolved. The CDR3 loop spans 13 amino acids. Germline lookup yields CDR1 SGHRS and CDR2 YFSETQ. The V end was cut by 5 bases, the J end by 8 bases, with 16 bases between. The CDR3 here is CASSPLTLRGYTF. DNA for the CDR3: TGCGCCAGCAGTCCCTTGACCCTCCGCGGCTACACCTTC. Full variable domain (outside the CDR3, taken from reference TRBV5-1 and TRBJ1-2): KAGVTQTPRYLIKTRGQQVTLSCSPISGHRSVSWYQQTPGQGLQFLFEYFSETQRNKGNFPGRFSGRQFSNSRSEMNVSTLELGDSALYLCASSPLTLRGYTFGSGTRLTVV.

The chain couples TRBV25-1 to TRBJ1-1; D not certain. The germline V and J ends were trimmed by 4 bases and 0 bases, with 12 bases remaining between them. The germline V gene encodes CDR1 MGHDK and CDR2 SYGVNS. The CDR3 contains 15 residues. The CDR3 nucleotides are TGTGCCAGCAGTGCGACCTGGAGTATGAACACTGAAGCTTTCTTT. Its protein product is CASSATWSMNTEAFF.

The DNA for the CDR3 is TGTGCCAGTGGGGCGGGCTCTGGAAACACCATATATTTT. It encodes CASGAGSGNTIYF. The chain links TRBV19 to TRBJ1-3; TRBD1 is a possible D gene (5 bases). Looked up from germline, CDR1 is LNHDA and CDR2 is SQIVND (reference sequence). The ends were cut back, 8 bases at V and 0 bases at J, with 8 bases in the middle. The CDR3 totals 13 residues.

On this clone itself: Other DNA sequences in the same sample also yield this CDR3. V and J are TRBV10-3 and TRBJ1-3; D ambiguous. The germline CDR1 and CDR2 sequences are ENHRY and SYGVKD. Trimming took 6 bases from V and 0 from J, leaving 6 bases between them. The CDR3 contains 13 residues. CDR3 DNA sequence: TGTGCCATCAGCCGGGACTCTGGAAACACCATATATTTT. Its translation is CAISRDSGNTIYF.

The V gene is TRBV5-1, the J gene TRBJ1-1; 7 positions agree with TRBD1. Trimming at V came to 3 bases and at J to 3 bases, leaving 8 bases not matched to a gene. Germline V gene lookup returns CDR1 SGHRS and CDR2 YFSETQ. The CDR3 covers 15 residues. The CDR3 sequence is CASSSGQGVDTEAFF. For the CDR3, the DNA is TGCGCCAGCAGCTCGGGGCAGGGGGTTGACACTGAAGCTTTCTTT.

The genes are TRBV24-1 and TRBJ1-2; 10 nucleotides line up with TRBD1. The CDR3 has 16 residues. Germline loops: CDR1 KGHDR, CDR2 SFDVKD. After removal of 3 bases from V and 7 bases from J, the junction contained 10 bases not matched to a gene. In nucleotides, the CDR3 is TGTGCCACCAGTGATCCCTCAACCGGGACAGGGGTTGGCTACACCTTC. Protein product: CATSDPSTGTGVGYTF.

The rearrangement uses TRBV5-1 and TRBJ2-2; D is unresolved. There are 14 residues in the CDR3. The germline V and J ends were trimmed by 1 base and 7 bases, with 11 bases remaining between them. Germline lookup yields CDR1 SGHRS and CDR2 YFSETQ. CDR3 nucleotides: TGCGCCAGCAGCTTGTCAGCCTCCTACGGGGAGCTGTTTTTT. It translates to CASSLSASYGELFF.

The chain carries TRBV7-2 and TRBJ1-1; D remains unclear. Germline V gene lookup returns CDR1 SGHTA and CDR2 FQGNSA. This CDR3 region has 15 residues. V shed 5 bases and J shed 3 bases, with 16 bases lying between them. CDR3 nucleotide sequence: TGTGCCAGCAGCCCTCACGGTCTTCGGGACACTGAAGCTTTCTTT. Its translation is CASSPHGLRDTEAFF.

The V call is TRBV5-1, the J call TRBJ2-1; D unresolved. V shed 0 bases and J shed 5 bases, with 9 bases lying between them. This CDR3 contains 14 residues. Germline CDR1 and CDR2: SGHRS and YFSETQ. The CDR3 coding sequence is TGCGCCAGCAGCTTGGGGGGAATGAACAATGAGCAGTTCTTC. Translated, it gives CASSLGGMNNEQFF.

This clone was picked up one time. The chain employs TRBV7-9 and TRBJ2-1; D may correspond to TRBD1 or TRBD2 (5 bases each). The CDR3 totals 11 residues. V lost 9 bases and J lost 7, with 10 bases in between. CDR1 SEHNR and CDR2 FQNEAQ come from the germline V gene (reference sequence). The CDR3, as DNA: TGTGCCAGAGGGACGGAAAATGAGCAGTTCTTC. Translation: CARGTENEQFF.

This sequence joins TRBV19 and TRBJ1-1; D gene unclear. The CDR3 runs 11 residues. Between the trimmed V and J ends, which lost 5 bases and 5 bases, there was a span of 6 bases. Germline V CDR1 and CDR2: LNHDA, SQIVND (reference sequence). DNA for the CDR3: TGTGCCAGTAGTTTGGGGACTGAAGCTTTCTTT. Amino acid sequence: CASSLGTEAFF.